The 31 T cell receptor beta chains below were found in one sample sequenced in a study of CD8+ T cells in alopecia areata (dated by TCRdb to the late 2010s). The time point label here, explained by the study, means: more than three weeks on oral tofacitinib. According to the study, the label for this sample's treatment or condition signals: oral pan-JAK inhibitor, 5-10 mg twice daily. Library creation used the immunoSEQ multiplex PCR assay. To provide template for TCR sequencing, every sample had RNA extracted and reverse transcribed into cDNA. The table was pulled from immuneACCESS by TCRdb, which kept in-frame rearrangements only. Such tables lose some clones; where checked, under half of the loss comes from unresolved V genes, and the rest has no known cause. This sample is represented by about 220,000 clones; around three fifths of them were singletons. Around 1.6% of the sample is taken by the ten largest.

The starting material was CD4+ T cells sorted from blood, obtained at week 4, from a patient treated with tofacitinib. These receptors were obtained from a human donor with alopecia areata.

The J gene is TRBJ2-7, the V gene TRBV29-1; no clear D gene. The CDR3 totals 12 residues. Trimming removed 4 bases at V and 4 bases at J, with 11 bases between. Germline CDR1 and CDR2: SQVTM and ANQGSEA. Here the CDR3 DNA reads TGCAGCGTTGCAACCAACCAATACGAGCAGTACTTC. Protein product: CSVATNQYEQYF.

CDR3 loop: CASSSTSRVYNEQFF. The CDR3 region has the DNA TGCGCCAGCAGCTCGACTAGCAGAGTCTACAATGAGCAGTTCTTC. V usage is TRBV4-1 and J usage is TRBJ2-1; 7 positions agree with TRBD2. Trimming at V came to 5 bases and at J to 3 bases, leaving 7 bases not matched to a gene. The CDR3 runs to 15 residues. CDR1 and CDR2 from the germline V gene are MGHRA and YSYEKL.

This clone has only a few counts. The J gene is TRBJ1-1, the V gene TRBV5-1; D gene ambiguous. Germline CDR1 is SGHRS and CDR2 is YFSETQ. Trimming shortened V by 2 bases and J by 3 bases, and 8 bases separated the two germline ends. There are 13 residues in the CDR3. The CDR3 sequence: CASSFGLDTEAFF. Here the CDR3 DNA reads TGCGCCAGCAGCTTCGGCCTCGACACTGAAGCTTTCTTT.

The chain is built from TRBV2 and TRBJ1-5; D call uncertain. V was cut by 5 bases and J by 3 bases, with 8 bases left in between. Germline V gives CDR1 SNHLY, CDR2 FYNNEI. The CDR3 extends over 13 amino acids. The CDR3 spells CASSIDPNQPQHF. The CDR3 nucleotides read TGTGCCAGCAGTATTGATCCCAATCAGCCCCAGCATTTT. The full variable domain, completed using reference TRBV2 and TRBJ1-5, is EPEVTQTPSHQVTQMGQEVILRCVPISNHLYFYWYRQILGQKVEFLVSFYNNEISEKSEIFDDQFSVERPDGSNFTLKIRSTKLEDSAMYFCASSIDPNQPQHFGDGTRLSIL.

In this sample, this clone turned up a few times. This chain links TRBV29-1 with TRBJ2-3; D may be TRBD2 (7 bases). Trimming shortened V by 3 bases and J by 2 bases, and 12 bases separated the two germline ends. The germline V gene encodes CDR1 SQVTM and CDR2 ANQGSEA. The CDR3 length is 14 residues. The CDR3 protein is CSVESGGHTDTQYF. The DNA for the CDR3 is TGCAGCGTTGAGTCGGGGGGACACACAGATACGCAGTATTTT.

V and J are TRBV27 and TRBJ1-1, with 8 bases identical to TRBD1. There are 14 residues in the CDR3. The germline gives CDR1 MNHEY, CDR2 SMNVEV (reference sequence). The V segment lost 5 bases and the J segment 7 bases; nucleotides outside the gene matches: 9. The CDR3 nucleotides are TGTGCCAGCAGTCCCGGGGACAGGACAGATGAAGCTTTCTTT. Its protein product is CASSPGDRTDEAFF.

The rearrangement joins TRBV9 to TRBJ2-3, with D unclear. CDR3 length equals 13 residues. V shed 0 bases and J shed 4 bases, with 6 bases lying between them. Germline CDR1 reads SGDLS; CDR2 reads YYNGEE. The CDR3 spells CASSVAYSDTQYF. CDR3 sequence (DNA): TGTGCCAGCAGCGTAGCCTATTCAGATACGCAGTATTTT.

This chain joins TRBV4-1 and TRBJ1-2, with 10 nucleotides matching TRBD1. CDR3 size: 13 residues. Losses at the gene ends were 8 bases for V and 2 bases for J; bases not matched to a gene: 2. Germline CDR1 is MGHRA and CDR2 is YSYEKL. The CDR3 reads CASRTGGNYGYTF. CDR3 sequence (DNA): TGCGCCAGCCGGACAGGGGGGAACTATGGCTACACCTTC.

Only one count was recorded for this clone. The rearrangement uses TRBV28 and TRBJ2-5; the match to TRBD2 covers 7 bases. Germline V gene lookup returns CDR1 MDHEN and CDR2 SYDVKM. This CDR3 comprises 15 residues. With V trimmed by 2 bases and J by 1 base, 4 bases remained unmatched. The CDR3 spells CASSLGDYAQETQYF. The CDR3 DNA follows: TGTGCCAGCAGTTTAGGGGACTATGCCCAAGAGACCCAGTACTTC. The full variable domain, completed using reference TRBV28 and TRBJ2-5, is DVKVTQSSRYLVKRTGEKVFLECVQDMDHENMFWYRQDPGLGLRLIYFSYDVKMKEKGDIPEGYSVSREKKERFSLILESASTNQTSMYLCASSLGDYAQETQYFGPGTRLLVL.

This chain links TRBV7-2 with TRBJ1-1; no clear D. CDR3 length equals 11 residues. The ends were cut back, 8 bases at V and 6 bases at J, with 10 bases in the middle. The V gene's germline CDR1 is SGHTA and CDR2 FQGNSA. In DNA, the CDR3 is TGTGCCAGCGGGCGGGAAGCTGAAGCTTTCTTT. It is translated as CASGREAEAFF. The variable domain in full, with the rest retrieved from reference TRBV7-2 and TRBJ1-1, is GAGVSQSPSNKVTEKGKDVELRCDPISGHTALYWYRQSLGQGLEFLIYFQGNSAPDKSGLPSDRFSAERTGGSVSTLTIQRTQQEDSAVYLCASGREAEAFFGQGTRLTVV.

This sequence joins TRBV27 and TRBJ1-2; TRBD1 might be the D (6 bases). Germline V CDR1 and CDR2: MNHEY, SMNVEV (reference sequence). The CDR3 covers 13 residues. V dropped 6 bases and J dropped 8 bases, with 16 bases sitting between them. In nucleotides, the CDR3 is TGTGCCAGCAGGCCTTCAGGGGCCGCGGGCTACACCTTC. Amino acids: CASRPSGAAGYTF.

The table lists this clone with a few counts. The chain couples TRBV19 to TRBJ1-2; D is undetermined. V lost 4 bases and J lost 4, with 10 bases in between. Per the germline V gene, CDR1 is LNHDA and CDR2 is SQIVND (reference sequence). The CDR3 totals 13 residues. The CDR3 sequence is CASSNPGSYGYTF. CDR3 nucleotides: TGTGCCAGTAGTAATCCGGGGAGCTATGGCTACACCTTC.

The chain couples TRBV30 to TRBJ2-5, with D maybe TRBD1 (6 bases). Looked up from germline, CDR1 is GTSNPN and CDR2 is SVGIG (reference sequence). The CDR3 is 14 amino acids. V was trimmed by 0 bases and J by 5 bases, leaving 13 bases between them. The CDR3 DNA reads TGTGCCTGGAGTGTTGGGGGCGCGGGTGAGACCCAGTACTTC. Its translation: CAWSVGGAGETQYF. Full variable domain (missing parts from reference TRBV30 and TRBJ2-5): SQTIHQWPATLVQPVGSPLSLECTVEGTSNPNLYWYRQAAGRGLQLLFYSVGIGQISSEVPQNLSASRPQDRQFILSSKKLLLSDSGFYLCAWSVGGAGETQYFGPGTRLLVL.

This clone was recorded many times. The V call is TRBV7-2, the J call TRBJ2-3; weak D call: TRBD2 (5 bases). Germline-derived CDR1 and CDR2 are SGHTA and FQGNSA. The CDR3 runs to 13 residues. V was clipped by 5 bases and J by 5 bases, with 11 bases between them. The CDR3 protein is CASSRREGDTQYF. The CDR3 coding sequence is TGTGCCAGCAGCCGACGCGAGGGAGATACGCAGTATTTT.

This clone was seen only a few times. This chain connects TRBV27 to TRBJ1-2; TRBD1 is a possible D gene (5 bases). Per the germline V gene, CDR1 is MNHEY and CDR2 is SMNVEV (reference sequence). Trimming took off 4 bases at V and 7 bases at J, with 25 bases between the two ends. The CDR3 is made up of 17 amino acids. The CDR3, as DNA: TGTGCCAGCAGTTCGGTCCCCTCTGGCAGGGCAAGAAGTGGCTACACCTTC. It encodes CASSSVPSGRARSGYTF.

This chain connects TRBV29-1 to TRBJ1-2; D may be TRBD1 (5 bases). The CDR3 extends over 11 amino acids. Germline CDR1 reads SQVTM; CDR2 reads ANQGSEA. V was clipped by 7 bases and J by 7 bases, with 13 bases between them. CDR3 nucleotide sequence: TGCAGCGAAGAGAGGGGCGGTGGCTACACCTTC. It encodes CSEERGGGYTF. Using reference TRBV29-1 and TRBJ1-2 for the parts outside the CDR3, the full variable domain is SAVISQKPSRDICQRGTSLTIQCQVDSQVTMMFWYRQQPGQSLTLIATANQGSEATYESGFVIDKFPISRPNLTFSTLTVSNMSPEDSSIYLCSEERGGGYTFGSGTRLTVV.

The chain has TRBV25-1 and TRBJ2-1; the D is unclear. The V gene's germline CDR1 is MGHDK and CDR2 SYGVNS. V gave up 5 bases and J gave up 1 base, with 12 bases separating them. The CDR3 runs to 15 residues. The CDR3 nucleotides read TGTGCCAGCAGTCACTATCGGACGTCCTACAATGAGCAGTTCTTC. As protein: CASSHYRTSYNEQFF.

The chain carries TRBV19 and TRBJ2-7; 14 nucleotides line up with TRBD2. CDR1 is LNHDA, CDR2 SQIVND, per germline (reference sequence). The CDR3 consists of 17 residues. V gave up 5 bases and J gave up 1 base; unmatched junction bases: 7. CDR3 nucleotides: TGTGCCAGTAGTGAGGGACTAGCGGGGGCCCGTTCCTACGAGCAGTACTTC. This gives the protein CASSEGLAGARSYEQYF.

The chain couples TRBV30 to TRBJ1-1; D perhaps matches TRBD1 (5 bases). V shed 0 bases and J shed 5 bases, with 13 bases lying between them. In germline, CDR1 is GTSNPN, CDR2 SVGIG (reference sequence). The CDR3 contains 14 residues. CDR3 amino acids: CAWSVVAEGTEAFF. The CDR3 DNA reads as TGTGCCTGGAGTGTTGTCGCGGAGGGGACTGAAGCTTTCTTT. Variable domain in full (rest from reference TRBV30 and TRBJ1-1): SQTIHQWPATLVQPVGSPLSLECTVEGTSNPNLYWYRQAAGRGLQLLFYSVGIGQISSEVPQNLSASRPQDRQFILSSKKLLLSDSGFYLCAWSVVAEGTEAFFGQGTRLTVV.

The rearrangement links TRBV6-5 to TRBJ2-6, with D possibly matching TRBD1 (5 bases). The V gene lost 4 bases and the J gene lost 0 bases, with 10 bases spanning the gap. Per germline, CDR1 MNHEY and CDR2 SVGAGI. The CDR3 is made up of 16 amino acids. The CDR3 loop is CASSSPRDSGANVLTF. CDR3 coding DNA: TGTGCCAGCAGTTCCCCCAGGGACTCTGGGGCCAACGTCCTGACTTTC.

There are a few counts of this clone. The chain is built from TRBV4-3 and TRBJ1-2; D perhaps matches TRBD1 (6 bases). The CDR3 has 14 amino acids. V was trimmed by 0 bases and J by 7 bases, leaving 12 bases between them. In germline, CDR1 is LGHNA, CDR2 YSLEER. The DNA of the CDR3 is TGCGCCAGCAGCCAAGAACAGGGCGGTTCTGGCTACACCTTC. This sequence encodes CASSQEQGGSGYTF.

V gene TRBV9 combines with J gene TRBJ1-3; D remains unclear. CDR1 SGDLS and CDR2 YYNGEE come from the germline V gene. There are 13 residues in the CDR3. Trimming took 5 bases from V and 4 from J, leaving 10 bases between them. The CDR3 loop reads CASSEMAGNTIYF. Written as DNA, the CDR3 is TGTGCCAGCAGTGAAATGGCAGGAAACACCATATATTTT.

The V call is TRBV18, the J call TRBJ2-3; TRBD2 is a possible D gene (7 bases). CDR3 size: 18 residues. Germline assignment: CDR1 KGHSH and CDR2 LQKENI. Between the trimmed V and J ends, which lost 3 bases and 2 bases, there was a span of 21 bases. The CDR3 spells CASSPIEGGASITDTQYF. CDR3 coding DNA: TGTGCCAGCTCACCGATCGAGGGGGGGGCCTCCATCACAGATACGCAGTATTTT.

This clone was detected only a few times. This sequence joins TRBV5-4 and TRBJ1-1; D is unclear. The CDR3 is 15 residues long. CDR1 and CDR2 (germline): SGHNT, YYREEE (reference sequence). Trimming pared 0 bases from V and 4 bases from J, leaving 13 bases between. The CDR3 here is CASSLGGTMSTEAFF. The CDR3 nucleotides are TGTGCCAGCAGCTTGGGAGGCACGATGAGCACTGAAGCTTTCTTT. The full variable domain, completed using reference TRBV5-4 and TRBJ1-1, is ETGVTQSPTHLIKTRGQQVTLRCSSQSGHNTVSWYQQALGQGPQFIFQYYREEENGRGNFPPRFSGLQFPNYSSELNVNALELDDSALYLCASSLGGTMSTEAFFGQGTRLTVV.

This clone was counted between two and nine times. V and J are TRBV14 and TRBJ2-3; 8 bases match TRBD2. V dropped 2 bases and J dropped 2; count of bases not matched to a gene: 3. From germline, CDR1 is SGHDN and CDR2 FVKESK. This CDR3 comprises 15 residues. In DNA, the CDR3 is TGTGCCAGCAGCCAACCAGCGGGGGACACAGATACGCAGTATTTT. It specifies CASSQPAGDTDTQYF.

The chain is built from TRBV2 and TRBJ2-1; possibly TRBD1 or TRBD2 for D (6 bases each). The CDR3 loop spans 14 amino acids. Germline CDR1 is SNHLY and CDR2 is FYNNEI. V lost 7 bases and J 5 bases, leaving 15 bases between the germline ends. CDR3 DNA sequence: TGTGCCAGCAAGGGGGGCGCAGGGAACAATGAGCAGTTCTTC. Its translation: CASKGGAGNNEQFF.

The rearrangement uses TRBV27 and TRBJ2-7, with 12 bases aligning to TRBD1. V shed 4 bases, J shed 6 bases, and the junction held 7 bases outside the gene matches. From germline, CDR1 is MNHEY and CDR2 SMNVEV (reference sequence). This CDR3 comprises 15 residues. The CDR3 DNA reads TGTGCCAGCAGTTATGGCGGGACAGGGGGCCTCGAGCAGTACTTC. This encodes CASSYGGTGGLEQYF.

V usage is TRBV27 and J usage is TRBJ2-1; D possibly corresponds to TRBD1 (6 bases). V lost 6 bases, J lost 7 bases, and 16 bases lay in between. Germline V gene lookup returns CDR1 MNHEY and CDR2 SMNVEV (reference sequence). CDR3 length: 14 amino acids. CDR3 protein: CASRPTGFRNEQFF. CDR3 nucleotides: TGTGCCAGCAGACCAACAGGGTTTAGGAATGAGCAGTTCTTC.

There are a few counts of this clone. The chain is built from TRBV11-1 and TRBJ1-1; D call uncertain. The V gene lost 5 bases and the J gene lost 3 bases, with 16 bases spanning the gap. This CDR3 has 15 residues. Per germline, CDR1 SGHAT and CDR2 FQDESV (reference sequence). This CDR3 is CASSHRRGLHTEAFF. Written as DNA, the CDR3 is TGTGCCAGCAGCCACCGGCGTGGACTACACACTGAAGCTTTCTTT.

This rearrangement joins TRBV30 to TRBJ1-5; no reliable D call. The CDR3 is 12 residues long. Germline V lookup: CDR1 GTSNPN, CDR2 SVGIG (reference sequence). V lost 5 bases and J lost 5, with 10 bases in between. The CDR3 coding sequence is TGTGCCTGGGGGCGTGCGGATCAGCCCCAGCATTTT. This translates into CAWGRADQPQHF.

The chain carries TRBV4-1 and TRBJ2-3; D not certain. Trimming removed 0 bases at V and 2 bases at J, with 12 bases between. Germline CDR1 is MGHRA and CDR2 is YSYEKL. The CDR3 has 16 amino acids. Written as DNA, the CDR3 is TGCGCCAGCAGCCAAGATTGGGGAATTAACACAGATACGCAGTATTTT. As protein: CASSQDWGINTDTQYF.